This T cell receptor (beta chain) was identified during a study of T cell repertoires in cytomegalovirus infection. Each CDR3 protein gets one entry after TCRdb re-called the reads with MiXCR. This table has around 530,000 distinct CDR3 sequences, about 30% appearing once. Trimming stripped 6 bases from V and 2 bases from J, with 20 bases between. The CDR3 totals 16 residues. Germline CDR1 reads MNHEY; CDR2 reads SVGEGT. Study observations and caveats: CMV carriers having the relevant HLA were flagged by cumulative public TCR beta family frequency. In two of eight donors, the top clonotype was HLA-C-restricted CMV-specific.

In its sample, this clonotype was seen many times. The antigen is undetermined. The receptor's source is a human donor in good health (CMV status not recorded). Some clones in this sample may be carry-over from other donors' samples. Sequencing input: PBMCs. J is TRBJ2-7 and V is TRBV6-2 or TRBV6-3, with unresolved D. The CDR3 sequence: CASREVVQKNPYEQYV. The CDR3 DNA reads as TGTGCCAGCAGAGAAGTGGTCCAAAAGAATCCCTACGAGCAGTACGTC.